This T cell receptor beta chain stems from a study of a mutant IDH1 vaccine in newly diagnosed glioma. Details on this clone: Its antigen remains unidentified.

Time point of the sample: week 35, safety follow-up. All doses held 300 ug of mutant IDH1 20-mer peptide, with topical imiquimod. The CDR3 is 17 amino acids. V lost 2 bases to trimming and J lost 4 bases, with 18 bases between them. Germline V CDR1 and CDR2: SGHTA, FQGNSA. TCRdb's table, derived via immunoSEQ multiplex PCR, lists solely in-frame clones and lacks some. The table shows about 33,000 clones, with about four fifths occurring only once. This clonotype originated in a woman younger than 30 with glioma. This chain connects TRBV7-2 to TRBJ2-1; D is possibly TRBD2 (7 bases). The material sequenced was PBMCs, taken from a glioma patient whose treatment included an IDH1 peptide vaccine. The CDR3 spells CASSLWGGPTTYNEQFF. The CDR3 nucleotides read TGTGCCAGCAGCTTATGGGGGGGGCCGACTACTTACAATGAGCAGTTCTTC.